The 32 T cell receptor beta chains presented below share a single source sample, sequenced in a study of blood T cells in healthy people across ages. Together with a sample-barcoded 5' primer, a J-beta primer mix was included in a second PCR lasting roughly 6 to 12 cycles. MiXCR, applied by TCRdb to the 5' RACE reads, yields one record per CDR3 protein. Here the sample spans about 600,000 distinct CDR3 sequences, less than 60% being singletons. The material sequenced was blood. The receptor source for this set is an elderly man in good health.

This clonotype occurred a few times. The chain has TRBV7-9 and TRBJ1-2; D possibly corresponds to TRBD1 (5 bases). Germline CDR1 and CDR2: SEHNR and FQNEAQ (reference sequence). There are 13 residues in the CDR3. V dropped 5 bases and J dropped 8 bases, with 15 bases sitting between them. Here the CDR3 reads CASSRAQGWGYTF. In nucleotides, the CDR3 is TGTGCCAGCAGCCGGGCCCAGGGTTGGGGCTACACCTTC.

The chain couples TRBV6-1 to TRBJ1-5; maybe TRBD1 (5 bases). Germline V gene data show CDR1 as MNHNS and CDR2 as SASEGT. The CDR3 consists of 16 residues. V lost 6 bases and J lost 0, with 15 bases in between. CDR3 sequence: CASSLSGTYSNQPQHF. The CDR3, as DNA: TGTGCCAGCAGCTTGAGCGGGACCTATAGCAATCAGCCCCAGCATTTT.

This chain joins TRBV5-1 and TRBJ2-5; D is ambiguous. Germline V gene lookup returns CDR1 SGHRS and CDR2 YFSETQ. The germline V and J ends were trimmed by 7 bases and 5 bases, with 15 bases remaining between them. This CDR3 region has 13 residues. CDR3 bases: TGCGCCAGCGGCGAAAGGGTCAGCGAGACCCAGTACTTC. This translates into CASGERVSETQYF.

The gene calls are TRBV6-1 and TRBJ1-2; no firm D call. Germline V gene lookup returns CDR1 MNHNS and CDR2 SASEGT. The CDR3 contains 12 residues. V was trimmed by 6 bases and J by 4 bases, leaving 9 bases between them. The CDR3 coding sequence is TGTGCCAGCAGAAACGACGGCTATGGCTACACCTTC. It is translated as CASRNDGYGYTF.

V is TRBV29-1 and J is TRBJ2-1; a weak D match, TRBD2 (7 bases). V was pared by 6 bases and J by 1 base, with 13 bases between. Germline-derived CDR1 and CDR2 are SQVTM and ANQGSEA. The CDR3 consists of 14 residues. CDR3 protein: CSVAKGGSYNEQFF. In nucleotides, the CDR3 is TGCAGCGTCGCTAAGGGGGGGTCCTACAATGAGCAGTTCTTC.

The CDR3 DNA reads as TGTGCCAGTAGTCGCCCGCGGGGCGAGGGACTAGCGGGAGCCCCCAATGAGCAGTTCTTC. Encoded protein: CASSRPRGEGLAGAPNEQFF. The chain is built from TRBV19 and TRBJ2-1; 14 nucleotides match TRBD2. Trimming removed 5 bases from V and 6 bases from J; junction bases left unmatched: 18. This CDR3 is built from 20 residues. Germline lookup yields CDR1 LNHDA and CDR2 SQIVND (reference sequence).

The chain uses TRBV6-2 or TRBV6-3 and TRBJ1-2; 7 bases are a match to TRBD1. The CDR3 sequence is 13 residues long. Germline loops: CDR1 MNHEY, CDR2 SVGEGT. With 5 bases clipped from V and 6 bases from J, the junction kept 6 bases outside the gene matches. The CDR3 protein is CASSPTGVNGYTF. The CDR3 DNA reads TGTGCCAGCAGTCCTACAGGGGTCAATGGCTACACCTTC.

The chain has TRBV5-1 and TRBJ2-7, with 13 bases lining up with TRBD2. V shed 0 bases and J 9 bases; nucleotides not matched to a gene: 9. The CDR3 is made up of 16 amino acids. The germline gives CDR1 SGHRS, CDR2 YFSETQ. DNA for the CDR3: TGCGCCAGCAGCTTGGATGTCGGACTAGCGGGAGAGGTGCAGTACTTC. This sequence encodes CASSLDVGLAGEVQYF.

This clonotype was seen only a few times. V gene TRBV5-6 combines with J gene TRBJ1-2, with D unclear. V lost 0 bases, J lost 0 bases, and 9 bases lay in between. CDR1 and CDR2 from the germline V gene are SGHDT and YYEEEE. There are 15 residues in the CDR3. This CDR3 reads CASSLESGTNYGYTF. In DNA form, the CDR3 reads TGTGCCAGCAGCTTGGAATCCGGGACTAACTATGGCTACACCTTC.

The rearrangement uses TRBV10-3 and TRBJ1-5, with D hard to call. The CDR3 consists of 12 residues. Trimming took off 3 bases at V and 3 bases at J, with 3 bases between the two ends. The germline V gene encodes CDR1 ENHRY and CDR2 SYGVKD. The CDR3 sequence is CAISDINQPQHF. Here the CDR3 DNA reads TGTGCCATCAGTGATATCAATCAGCCCCAGCATTTT.

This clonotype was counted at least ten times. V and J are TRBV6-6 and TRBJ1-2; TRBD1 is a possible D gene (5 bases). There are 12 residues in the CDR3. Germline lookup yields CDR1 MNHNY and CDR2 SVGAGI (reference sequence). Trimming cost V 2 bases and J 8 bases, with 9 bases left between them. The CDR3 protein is CASSYPGEGYTF. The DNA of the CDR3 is TGTGCCAGCAGTTACCCGGGGGAGGGCTACACCTTC.

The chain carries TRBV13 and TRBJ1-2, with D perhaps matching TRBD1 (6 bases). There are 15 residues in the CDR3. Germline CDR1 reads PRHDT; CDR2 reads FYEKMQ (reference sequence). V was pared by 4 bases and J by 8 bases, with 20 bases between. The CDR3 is CASSWKQVPRGGYTF. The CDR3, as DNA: TGTGCCAGCAGCTGGAAACAGGTGCCCAGGGGCGGCTACACCTTC.

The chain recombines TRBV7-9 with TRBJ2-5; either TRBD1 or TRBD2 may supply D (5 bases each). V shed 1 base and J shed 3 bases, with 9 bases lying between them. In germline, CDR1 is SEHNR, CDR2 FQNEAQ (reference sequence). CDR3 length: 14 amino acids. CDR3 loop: CASSLGDQKETQYF. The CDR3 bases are TGTGCCAGCAGCTTAGGGGACCAGAAAGAGACCCAGTACTTC.

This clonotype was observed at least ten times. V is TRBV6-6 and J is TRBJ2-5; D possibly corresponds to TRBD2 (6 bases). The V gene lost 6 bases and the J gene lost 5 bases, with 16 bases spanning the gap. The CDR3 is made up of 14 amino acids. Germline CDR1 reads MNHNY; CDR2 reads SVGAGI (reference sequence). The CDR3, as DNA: TGTGCCAGCAGACTAGCACTCGGGACGGAGACCCAGTACTTC. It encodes CASRLALGTETQYF.

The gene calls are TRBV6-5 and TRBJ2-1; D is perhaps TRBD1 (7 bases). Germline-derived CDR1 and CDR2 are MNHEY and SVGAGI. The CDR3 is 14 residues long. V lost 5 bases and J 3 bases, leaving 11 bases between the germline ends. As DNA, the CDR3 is TGTGCCAGCAGTCGACAGGGAGGCTACAATGAGCAGTTCTTC. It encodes CASSRQGGYNEQFF.

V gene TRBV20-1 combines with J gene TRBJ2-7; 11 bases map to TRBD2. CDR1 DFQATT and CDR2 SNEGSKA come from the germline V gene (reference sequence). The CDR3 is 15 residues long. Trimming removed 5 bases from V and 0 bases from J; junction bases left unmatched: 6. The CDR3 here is CSAVTTSGVSYEQYF. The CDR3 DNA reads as TGCAGTGCTGTAACGACTAGCGGGGTCTCCTACGAGCAGTACTTC.

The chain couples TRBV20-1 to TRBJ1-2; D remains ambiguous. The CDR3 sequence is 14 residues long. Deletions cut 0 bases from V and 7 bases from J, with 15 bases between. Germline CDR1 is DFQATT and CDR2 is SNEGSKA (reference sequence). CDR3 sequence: CSAREVEGWGGYTF. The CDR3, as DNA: TGCAGTGCTAGAGAGGTGGAAGGCTGGGGTGGCTACACCTTC.

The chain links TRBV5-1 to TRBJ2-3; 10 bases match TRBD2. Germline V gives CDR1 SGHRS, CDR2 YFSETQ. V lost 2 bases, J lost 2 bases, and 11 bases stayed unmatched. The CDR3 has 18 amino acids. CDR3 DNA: TGCGCCAGCAGCTTTGGTGTTGGACTAGCGGCAAACACAGATACGCAGTATTTT. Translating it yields CASSFGVGLAANTDTQYF.

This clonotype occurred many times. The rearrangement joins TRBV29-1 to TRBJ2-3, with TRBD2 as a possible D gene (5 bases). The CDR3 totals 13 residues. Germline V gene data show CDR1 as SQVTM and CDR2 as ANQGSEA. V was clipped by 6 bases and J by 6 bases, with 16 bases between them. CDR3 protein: CSVPIRGSDTQYF. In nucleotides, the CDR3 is TGCAGCGTACCTATTAGAGGGTCGGATACGCAGTATTTT.

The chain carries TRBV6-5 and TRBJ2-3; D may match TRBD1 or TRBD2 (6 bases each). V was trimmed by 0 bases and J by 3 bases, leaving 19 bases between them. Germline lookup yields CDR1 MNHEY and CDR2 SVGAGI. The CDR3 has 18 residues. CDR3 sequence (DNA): TGTGCCAGCAGTTACTCGAGTTACGGGGGCGCAGGTACAGATACGCAGTATTTT. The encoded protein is CASSYSSYGGAGTDTQYF.

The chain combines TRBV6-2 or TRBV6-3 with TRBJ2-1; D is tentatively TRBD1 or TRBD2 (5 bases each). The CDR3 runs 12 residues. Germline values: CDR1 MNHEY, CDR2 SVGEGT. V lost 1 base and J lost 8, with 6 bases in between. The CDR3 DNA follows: TGTGCCAGCAGTTACTGGGGGTATGAGCAGTTCTTC. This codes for CASSYWGYEQFF.

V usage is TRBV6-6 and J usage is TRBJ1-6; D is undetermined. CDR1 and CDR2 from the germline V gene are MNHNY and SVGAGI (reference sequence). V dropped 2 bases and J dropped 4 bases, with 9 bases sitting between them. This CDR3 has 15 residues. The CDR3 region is CASSYEVSYNSPLHF. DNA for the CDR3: TGTGCCAGCAGTTACGAGGTTTCTTATAATTCACCCCTCCACTTT.

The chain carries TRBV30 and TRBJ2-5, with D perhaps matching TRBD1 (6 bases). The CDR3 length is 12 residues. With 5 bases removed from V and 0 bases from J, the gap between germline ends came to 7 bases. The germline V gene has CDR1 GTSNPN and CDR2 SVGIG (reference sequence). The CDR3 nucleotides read TGTGCCTGGGGACAGCACCAAGAGACCCAGTACTTC. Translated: CAWGQHQETQYF.

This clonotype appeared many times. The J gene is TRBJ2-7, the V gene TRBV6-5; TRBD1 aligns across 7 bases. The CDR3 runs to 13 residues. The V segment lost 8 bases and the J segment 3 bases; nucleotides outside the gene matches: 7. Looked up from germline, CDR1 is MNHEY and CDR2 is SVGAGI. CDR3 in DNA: TGTGCCAGCTTCACCCGACAGGGCTACGAGCAGTACTTC. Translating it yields CASFTRQGYEQYF.

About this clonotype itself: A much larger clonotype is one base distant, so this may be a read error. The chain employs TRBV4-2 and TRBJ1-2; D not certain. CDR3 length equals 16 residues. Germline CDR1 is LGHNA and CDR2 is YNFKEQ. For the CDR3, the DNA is TGTGCCGGCAGCCAATCCCCGGTCGGGCGGCTCAGGAGCTACACCTTC. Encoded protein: CAGSQSPVGRLRSYTF.

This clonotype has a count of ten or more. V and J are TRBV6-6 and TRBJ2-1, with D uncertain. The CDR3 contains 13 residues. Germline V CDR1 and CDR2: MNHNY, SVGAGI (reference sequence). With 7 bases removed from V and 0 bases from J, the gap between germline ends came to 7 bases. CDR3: CASNMDSYNEQFF. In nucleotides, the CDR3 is TGTGCCAGCAATATGGACTCCTACAATGAGCAGTTCTTC.

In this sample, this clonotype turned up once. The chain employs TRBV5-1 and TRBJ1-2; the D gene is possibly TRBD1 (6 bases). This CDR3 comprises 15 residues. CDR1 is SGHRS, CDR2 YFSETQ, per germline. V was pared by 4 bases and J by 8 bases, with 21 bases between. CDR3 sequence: CASSLDGGPLEGYTF. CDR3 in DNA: TGCGCCAGCAGCCTCGACGGGGGGCCCCTTGAGGGCTACACCTTC.

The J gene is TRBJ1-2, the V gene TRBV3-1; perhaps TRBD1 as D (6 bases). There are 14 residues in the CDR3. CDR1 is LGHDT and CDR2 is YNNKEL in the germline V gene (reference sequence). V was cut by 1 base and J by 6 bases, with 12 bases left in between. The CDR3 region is CASSQGNRADGYTF. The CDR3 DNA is TGTGCCAGCAGCCAAGGGAACAGGGCGGATGGCTACACCTTC.

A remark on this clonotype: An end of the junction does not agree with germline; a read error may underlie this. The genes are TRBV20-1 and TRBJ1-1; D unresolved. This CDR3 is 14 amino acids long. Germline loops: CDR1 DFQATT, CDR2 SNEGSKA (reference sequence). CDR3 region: CSASPPGSHTEAFF. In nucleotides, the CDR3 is TGCAGTGCCTCCCCGCCGGGCAGCCACACTGAGGCTTTCTTT.

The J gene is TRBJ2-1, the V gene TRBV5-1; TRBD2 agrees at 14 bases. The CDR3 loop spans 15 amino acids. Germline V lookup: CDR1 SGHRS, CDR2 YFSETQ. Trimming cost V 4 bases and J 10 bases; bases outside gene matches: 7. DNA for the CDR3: TGCGCCAGCAGCACGACTAGCGGGGGGGCTTACGAGCAGTTCTTC. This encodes CASSTTSGGAYEQFF.

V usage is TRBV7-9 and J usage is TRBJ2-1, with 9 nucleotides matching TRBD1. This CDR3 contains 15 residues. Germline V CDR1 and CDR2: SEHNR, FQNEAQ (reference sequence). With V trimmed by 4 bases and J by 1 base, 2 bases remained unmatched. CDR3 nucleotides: TGTGCCAGCAGCTGGGACAGGGCTTCCTACAATGAGCAGTTCTTC. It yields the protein CASSWDRASYNEQFF.

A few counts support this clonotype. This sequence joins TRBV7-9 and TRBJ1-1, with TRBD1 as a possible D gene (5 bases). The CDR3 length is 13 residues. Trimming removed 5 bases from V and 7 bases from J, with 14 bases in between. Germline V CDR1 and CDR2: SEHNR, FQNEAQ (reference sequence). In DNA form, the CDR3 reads TGTGCCAGCAGCCCAACCGACAGACGTGAAGCTTTCTTT. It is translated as CASSPTDRREAFF.